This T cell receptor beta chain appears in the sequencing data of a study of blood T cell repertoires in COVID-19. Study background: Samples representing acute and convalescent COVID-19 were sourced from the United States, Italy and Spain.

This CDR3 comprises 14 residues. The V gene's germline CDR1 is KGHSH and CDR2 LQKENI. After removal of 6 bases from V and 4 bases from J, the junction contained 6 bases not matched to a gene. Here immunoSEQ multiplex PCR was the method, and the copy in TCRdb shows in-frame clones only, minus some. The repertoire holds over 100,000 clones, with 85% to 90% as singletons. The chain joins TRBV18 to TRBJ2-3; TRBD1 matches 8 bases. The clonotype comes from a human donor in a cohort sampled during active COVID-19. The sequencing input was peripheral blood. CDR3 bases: TGTGCCAGCTCCCCCGGGACAGGATCAGATACGCAGTATTTT. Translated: CASSPGTGSDTQYF.